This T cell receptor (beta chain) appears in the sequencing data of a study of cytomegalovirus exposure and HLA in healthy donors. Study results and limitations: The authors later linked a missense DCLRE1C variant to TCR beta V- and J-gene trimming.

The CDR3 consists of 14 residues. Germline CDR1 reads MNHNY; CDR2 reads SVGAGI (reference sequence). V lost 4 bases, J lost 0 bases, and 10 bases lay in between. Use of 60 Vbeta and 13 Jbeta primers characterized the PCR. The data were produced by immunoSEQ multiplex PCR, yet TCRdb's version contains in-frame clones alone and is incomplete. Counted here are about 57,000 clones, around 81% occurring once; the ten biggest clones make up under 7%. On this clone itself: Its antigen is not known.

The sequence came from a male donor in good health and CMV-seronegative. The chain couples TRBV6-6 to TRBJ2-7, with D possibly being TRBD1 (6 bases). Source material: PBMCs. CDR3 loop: CASSSQGSSYEQYF. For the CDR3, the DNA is TGTGCCAGCAGTTCACAGGGAAGCTCCTACGAGCAGTACTTC.